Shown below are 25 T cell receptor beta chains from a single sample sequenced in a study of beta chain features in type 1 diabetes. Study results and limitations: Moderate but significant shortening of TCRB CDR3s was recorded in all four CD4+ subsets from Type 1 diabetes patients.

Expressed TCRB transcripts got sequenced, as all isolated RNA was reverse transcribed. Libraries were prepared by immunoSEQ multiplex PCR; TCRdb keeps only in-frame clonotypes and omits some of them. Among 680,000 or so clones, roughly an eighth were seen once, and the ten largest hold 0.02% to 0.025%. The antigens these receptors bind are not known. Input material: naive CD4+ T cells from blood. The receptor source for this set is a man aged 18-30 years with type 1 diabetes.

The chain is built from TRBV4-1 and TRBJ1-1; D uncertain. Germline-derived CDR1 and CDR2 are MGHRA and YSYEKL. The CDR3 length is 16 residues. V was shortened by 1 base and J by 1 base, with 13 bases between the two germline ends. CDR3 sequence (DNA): TGCGCCAGCAGCCAAGGAGGCCAGGCCTCGAACACTGAAGCTTTCTTT. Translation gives CASSQGGQASNTEAFF.

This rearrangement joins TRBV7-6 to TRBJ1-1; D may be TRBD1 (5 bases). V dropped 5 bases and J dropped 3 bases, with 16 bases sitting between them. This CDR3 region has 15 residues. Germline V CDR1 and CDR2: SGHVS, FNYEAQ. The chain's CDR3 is CASSPLGGGDTEAFF. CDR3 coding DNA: TGTGCCAGCAGCCCCCTCGGCGGGGGGGACACTGAAGCTTTCTTT.

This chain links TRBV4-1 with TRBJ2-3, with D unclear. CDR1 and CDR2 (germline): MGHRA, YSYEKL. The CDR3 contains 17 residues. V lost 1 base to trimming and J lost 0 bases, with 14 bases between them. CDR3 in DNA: TGCGCCAGCAGCCAAGGGATCCTGAGAACTAGCACAGATACGCAGTATTTT. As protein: CASSQGILRTSTDTQYF.

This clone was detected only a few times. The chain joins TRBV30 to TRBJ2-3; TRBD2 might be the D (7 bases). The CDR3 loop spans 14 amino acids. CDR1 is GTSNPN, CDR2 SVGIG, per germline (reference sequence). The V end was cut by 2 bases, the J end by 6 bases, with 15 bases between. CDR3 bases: TGTGCCTGGAGTTATGGGGGGGGCCCCGATACGCAGTATTTT. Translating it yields CAWSYGGGPDTQYF.

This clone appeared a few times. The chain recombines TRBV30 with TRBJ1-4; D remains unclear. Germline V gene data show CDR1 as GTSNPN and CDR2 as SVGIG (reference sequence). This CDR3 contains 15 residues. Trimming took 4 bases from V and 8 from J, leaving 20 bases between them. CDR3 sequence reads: CAWTPLGYLGEKLFF. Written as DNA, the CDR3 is TGTGCCTGGACCCCCCTCGGCTACCTCGGGGAAAAACTGTTTTTT.

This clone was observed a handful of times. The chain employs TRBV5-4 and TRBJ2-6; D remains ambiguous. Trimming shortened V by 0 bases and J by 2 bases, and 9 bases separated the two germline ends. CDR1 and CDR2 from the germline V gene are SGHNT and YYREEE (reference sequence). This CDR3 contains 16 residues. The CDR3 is CASSLVPRAGANVLTF. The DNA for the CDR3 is TGTGCCAGCAGCTTGGTTCCGAGAGCTGGGGCCAACGTCCTGACTTTC.

The CDR3 spells CASSLDPQGVWYGYTF. CDR3 bases: TGTGCCAGCAGCTTAGATCCCCAAGGGGTTTGGTATGGCTACACCTTC. This chain joins TRBV11-2 and TRBJ1-2; D might be TRBD1 (5 bases). V lost 0 bases and J lost 5, with 16 bases in between. Germline lookup yields CDR1 SGHAT and CDR2 FQNNGV. This CDR3 has 16 amino acids.

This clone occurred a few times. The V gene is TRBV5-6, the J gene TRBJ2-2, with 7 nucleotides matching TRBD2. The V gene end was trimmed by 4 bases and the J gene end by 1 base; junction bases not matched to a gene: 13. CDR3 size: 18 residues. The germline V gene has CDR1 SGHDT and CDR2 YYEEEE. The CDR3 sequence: CASSPLGGTLENTGELFF. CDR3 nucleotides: TGTGCCAGCAGCCCGTTGGGGGGGACTCTAGAGAACACCGGGGAGCTGTTTTTT.

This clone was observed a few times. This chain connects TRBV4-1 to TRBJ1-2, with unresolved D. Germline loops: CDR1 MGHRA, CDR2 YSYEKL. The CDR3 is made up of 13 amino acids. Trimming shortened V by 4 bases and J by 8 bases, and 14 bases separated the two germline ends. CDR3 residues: CASSPLAYEGYTF. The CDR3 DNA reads TGCGCCAGCAGCCCCCTCGCGTATGAGGGCTACACCTTC.

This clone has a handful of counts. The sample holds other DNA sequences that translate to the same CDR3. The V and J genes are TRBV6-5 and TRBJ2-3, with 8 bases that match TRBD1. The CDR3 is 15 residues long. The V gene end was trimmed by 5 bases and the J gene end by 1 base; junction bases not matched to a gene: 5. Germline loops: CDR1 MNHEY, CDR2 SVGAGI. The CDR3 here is CASSLGQGGTDTQYF. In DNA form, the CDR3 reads TGTGCCAGCAGTCTAGGACAGGGAGGCACAGATACGCAGTATTTT.

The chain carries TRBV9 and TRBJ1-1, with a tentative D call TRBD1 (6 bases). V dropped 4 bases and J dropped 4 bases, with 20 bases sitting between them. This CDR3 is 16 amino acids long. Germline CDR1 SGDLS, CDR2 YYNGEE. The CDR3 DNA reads TGTGCCAGCAGCCCTTATGCAGGGGCAGTCAGCACTGAAGCTTTCTTT. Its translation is CASSPYAGAVSTEAFF.

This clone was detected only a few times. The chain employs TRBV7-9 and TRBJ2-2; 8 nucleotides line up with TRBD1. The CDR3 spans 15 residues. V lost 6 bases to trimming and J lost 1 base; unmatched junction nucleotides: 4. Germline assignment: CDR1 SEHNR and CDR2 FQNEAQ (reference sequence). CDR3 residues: CASSSDRENTGELFF. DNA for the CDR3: TGTGCCAGCAGTTCGGACAGGGAGAACACCGGGGAGCTGTTTTTT.

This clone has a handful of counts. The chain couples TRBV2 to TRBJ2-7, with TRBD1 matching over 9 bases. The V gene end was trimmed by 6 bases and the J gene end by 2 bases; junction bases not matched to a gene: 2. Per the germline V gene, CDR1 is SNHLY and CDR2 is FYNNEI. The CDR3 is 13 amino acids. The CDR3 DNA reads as TGTGCCAGCAGGGGGACAGGGACCTACGAGCAGTACTTC. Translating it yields CASRGTGTYEQYF.

CDR3 protein: CAWATGQSYEQYF. DNA for the CDR3: TGTGCCTGGGCTACAGGGCAATCCTACGAGCAGTACTTC. The gene calls are TRBV30 and TRBJ2-7; possibly TRBD1 for D (6 bases). Germline V gives CDR1 GTSNPN, CDR2 SVGIG (reference sequence). The length of the CDR3 is 13 residues. Trimming took off 5 bases at V and 1 base at J, with 12 bases between the two ends.

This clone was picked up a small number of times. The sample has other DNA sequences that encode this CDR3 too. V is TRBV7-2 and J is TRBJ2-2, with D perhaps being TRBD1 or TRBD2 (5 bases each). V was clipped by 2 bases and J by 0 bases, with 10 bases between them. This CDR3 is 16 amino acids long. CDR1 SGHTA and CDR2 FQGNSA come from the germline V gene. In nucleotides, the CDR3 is TGTGCCAGCAGCTTATTCGGGGCCGCGAACACCGGGGAGCTGTTTTTT. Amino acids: CASSLFGAANTGELFF. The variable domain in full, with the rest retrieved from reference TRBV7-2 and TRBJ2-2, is GAGVSQSPSNKVTEKGKDVELRCDPISGHTALYWYRQSLGQGLEFLIYFQGNSAPDKSGLPSDRFSAERTGGSVSTLTIQRTQQEDSAVYLCASSLFGAANTGELFFGEGSRLTVL.

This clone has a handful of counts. CDR3 sequence (DNA): TGTGCCAGCAGTGAGGCGTTCAGGAACTTCCAAGAGACCCAGTACTTC. As protein: CASSEAFRNFQETQYF. The chain links TRBV6-1 to TRBJ2-5, with D unresolved. This CDR3 contains 16 residues. Germline CDR1 reads MNHNS; CDR2 reads SASEGT. V lost 3 bases to trimming and J lost 1 base, with 15 bases between them.

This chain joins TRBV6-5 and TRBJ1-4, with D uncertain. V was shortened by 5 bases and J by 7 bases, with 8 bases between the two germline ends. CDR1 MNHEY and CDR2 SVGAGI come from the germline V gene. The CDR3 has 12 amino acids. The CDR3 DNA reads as TGTGCCAGCAGTACGGGAAGTGAAAAACTGTTTTTT. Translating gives CASSTGSEKLFF.

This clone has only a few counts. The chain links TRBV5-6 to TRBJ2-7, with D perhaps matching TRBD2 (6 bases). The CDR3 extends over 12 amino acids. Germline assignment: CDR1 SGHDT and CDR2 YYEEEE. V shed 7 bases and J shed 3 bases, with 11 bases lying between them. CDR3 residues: CASGRDFYEQYF. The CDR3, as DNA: TGTGCCAGCGGCCGGGACTTCTACGAGCAGTACTTC.

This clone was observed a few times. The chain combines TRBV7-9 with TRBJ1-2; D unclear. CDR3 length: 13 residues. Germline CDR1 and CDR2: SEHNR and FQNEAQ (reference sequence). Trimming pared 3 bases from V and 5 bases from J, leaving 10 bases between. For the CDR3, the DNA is TGTGCCAGCAGCTTTAATTCAGAGTATGGCTACACCTTC. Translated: CASSFNSEYGYTF.

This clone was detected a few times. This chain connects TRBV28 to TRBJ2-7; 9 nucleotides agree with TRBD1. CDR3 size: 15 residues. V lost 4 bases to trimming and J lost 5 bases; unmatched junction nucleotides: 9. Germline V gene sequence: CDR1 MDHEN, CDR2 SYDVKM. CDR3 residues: CASSSGGTGSNEQYF. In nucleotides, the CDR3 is TGTGCCAGCAGTTCAGGGGGGACAGGGTCGAACGAGCAGTACTTC. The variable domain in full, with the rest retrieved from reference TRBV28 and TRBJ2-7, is DVKVTQSSRYLVKRTGEKVFLECVQDMDHENMFWYRQDPGLGLRLIYFSYDVKMKEKGDIPEGYSVSREKKERFSLILESASTNQTSMYLCASSSGGTGSNEQYFGPGTRLTVT.

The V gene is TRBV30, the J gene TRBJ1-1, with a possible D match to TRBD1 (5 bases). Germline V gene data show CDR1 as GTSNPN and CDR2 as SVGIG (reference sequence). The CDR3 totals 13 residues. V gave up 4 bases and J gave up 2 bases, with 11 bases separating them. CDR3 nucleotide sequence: TGTGCCTGGATCAGGGAGGTAAACACTGAAGCTTTCTTT. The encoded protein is CAWIREVNTEAFF.

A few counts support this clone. The CDR3 nucleotides read TGTGCCAGCACCGTCGATGTGGACCCTAACACTGAAGCTTTCTTT. Translated, it gives CASTVDVDPNTEAFF. This sequence joins TRBV5-4 and TRBJ1-1; no clear D. The CDR3 is 15 residues long. The germline gives CDR1 SGHNT, CDR2 YYREEE (reference sequence). The germline V and J ends were trimmed by 6 bases and 2 bases, with 17 bases remaining between them.

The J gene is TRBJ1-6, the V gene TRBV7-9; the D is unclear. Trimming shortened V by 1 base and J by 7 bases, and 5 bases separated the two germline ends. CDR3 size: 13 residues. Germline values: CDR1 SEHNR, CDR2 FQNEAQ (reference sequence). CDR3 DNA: TGTGCCAGCAGCTTAGAACCCAATTCACCCCTCCACTTT. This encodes CASSLEPNSPLHF.

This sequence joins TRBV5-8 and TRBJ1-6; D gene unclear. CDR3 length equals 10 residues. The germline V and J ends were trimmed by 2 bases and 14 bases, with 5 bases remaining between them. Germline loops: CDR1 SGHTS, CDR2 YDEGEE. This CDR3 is CASSFLALHF. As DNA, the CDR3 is TGTGCCAGCAGCTTTCTTGCCCTCCACTTT. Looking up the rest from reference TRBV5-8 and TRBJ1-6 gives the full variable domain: EAGVTQSPTHLIKTRGQQATLRCSPISGHTSVYWYQQALGLGLQFLLWYDEGEERNRGNFPPRFSGRQFPNYSSELNVNALELEDSALYLCASSFLALHFGNGTRLTVT.

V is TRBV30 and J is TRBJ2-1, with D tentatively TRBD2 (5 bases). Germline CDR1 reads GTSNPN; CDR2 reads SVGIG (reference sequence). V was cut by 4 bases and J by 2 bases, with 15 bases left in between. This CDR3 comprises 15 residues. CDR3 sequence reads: CAWTGLGETYNEQFF. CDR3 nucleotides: TGTGCCTGGACGGGCCTGGGAGAAACCTACAATGAGCAGTTCTTC.